This record covers a single T cell receptor beta chain. This clonotype came up many times. Its antigen has not been determined. No much larger clone exists at a distance of one base, and base qualities are not known. Via the germline V gene, CDR1 is MGHRA and CDR2 YSYEKL. Its CDR3 holds 13 amino acids, cysteine through phenylalanine. Only CDR3 DNA remains: 39 bases, in frame from the first base. Trimming removed 4 bases from V and 4 bases from J; the gene matches leave 4 bases unexplained. Graves' hyperthyroidism was defined as stable when no progression to ophthalmopathy occurred over 18 months of follow-up. The hyperthyroidism patients were between 18 and 65 years old and newly diagnosed, with a disease duration of less than 2 months. The study excluded patients with uncontrolled infections, other autoimmune diseases, pregnancy or lactation. Diagnoses relied on clinical symptoms, serum thyroxine and TRAb, thyroid ultrasound and orbital computed tomography. Ficoll-Paque density gradient centrifugation was used to isolate PBMCs from about 10 ml of fresh peripheral blood. Trizol reagent was used to extract total RNA, and RNA quality was then checked on an Agilent 2100 Bioanalyzer.

This record comes from a study of T cells in Graves' hyperthyroidism and ophthalmopathy (dated by TCRdb to between 2019 and 2020). Some background on the complete study: Peripheral blood was collected at initial diagnosis, before any treatment. For training and testing, the 100 or so patients in the discovery cohort were randomly divided in a 7:3 ratio. After blood sampling, hyperthyroidism patients were treated with methimazole at a starting dose of 30 mg daily, and ophthalmopathy patients were treated with high-dose intravenous methylprednisolone. The study also compared thyroid tissue and blood T-cell repertoires from 5 to 7 Graves' hyperthyroidism patients. To identify distinguishing TCR V-J signatures, a discovery cohort of about a hundred patients was used, comprising under 45 with Graves' ophthalmopathy and around 60 with stable Graves' hyperthyroidism. Prospective prediction of ophthalmopathy was tested in an independent validation cohort consisting of about 19 hyperthyroidism patients and more than 15 patients who later progressed to ophthalmopathy. The paper reports TCR Vbeta CDR3 sequencing of more than 120 peripheral blood samples: 40 or so ophthalmopathy, fewer than 85 hyperthyroidism and 17 progressor patients. Results and caveats for the whole study, not just this receptor: A model built on a 13 V-J signature distinguished ophthalmopathy from stable hyperthyroidism, reaching about 88% sensitivity and 81.08% specificity in cross-validation and 80%/75% in testing. Most expanded thyroid clonotypes (frequency above 0.001) were also detected in blood, suggesting blood repertoires may reflect thyroid immune responses. In validation, progression to ophthalmopathy was predicted by the model with 70.59% sensitivity and 72.22% specificity, a median of about 6.4 months before onset. Sample size was not statistically predetermined, and blinding of investigators to group allocation was not performed.

TCR beta CDR3 regions were amplified from RNA transcripts. For the first round of RT-PCR on the TCR CDR3, the HTBI primer set was used together with the Qiagen OneStep RT-PCR kit. Libraries were constructed in a second round of multiplex PCR, after which size selection and purification were carried out. The libraries were sequenced on an Illumina HiSeq2000 using paired-end 100 bp reads. From the authors' description of their analysis: Raw data were processed with SOAPnuke, discarding reads with adapters, uncalled bases, mean Phred below 15, or no exact constant-primer or identifier match. COPE v1.2.5 was used to merge the high-quality paired reads, and each unique nucleotide sequence was defined as a clonotype. Clonotypes were aligned to IMGT TRBV, TRBD and TRBJ reference segments using MiTCR v1.1. The analysis included only V-J combinations with a frequency above 0.0001, which together covered more than 99% of the repertoires. The TCS score was defined as the ratio of F50 (clonal expansion) to E x V (chaos), calculated using BLOSUM62-based TCRdist between CDR3 peptides within each V-J. Welch's t-statistics and random forest reduced some 510 V-J features to 10 to 15, which were used in a naive Bayes classifier (R e1071). TCRdb ran its own pipeline on the public reads, namely fastp trimming at Q25 and MiXCR clone calling, and kept in-frame beta chains. Here each entry gathers all rows of one CDR3 protein and keeps the most common genes and DNA. The V and J calls reflect TCRdb's pipeline rather than the authors' work. The sample table contains roughly 700,000 distinct CDR3 sequences; only one count was recorded for approximately 15% of them. The ten largest clonotypes hold 10% of the sample.

Sequenced: blood. This sequence originates from a woman younger than 30 with Graves' hyperthyroidism. Here the chain combines TRBV4-1 and TRBJ2-7, and 7 junction bases match TRBD2. The nucleotide sequence reads TGCGCCAGCAGCCCCCTGGGGGGGTACGAGCAGTACTTC. Translated, this is CASSPLGGYEQYF.